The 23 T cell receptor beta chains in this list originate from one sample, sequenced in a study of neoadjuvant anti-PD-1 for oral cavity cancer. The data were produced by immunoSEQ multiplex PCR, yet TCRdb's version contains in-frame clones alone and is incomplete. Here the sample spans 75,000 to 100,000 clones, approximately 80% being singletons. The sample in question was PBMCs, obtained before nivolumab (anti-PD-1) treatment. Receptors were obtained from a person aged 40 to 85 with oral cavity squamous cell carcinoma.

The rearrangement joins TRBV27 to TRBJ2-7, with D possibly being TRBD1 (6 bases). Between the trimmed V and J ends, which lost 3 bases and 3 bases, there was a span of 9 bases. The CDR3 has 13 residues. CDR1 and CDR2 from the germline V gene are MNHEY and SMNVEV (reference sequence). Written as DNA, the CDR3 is TGTGCCAGCAGTTTTGGGACACACTACGAGCAGTACTTC. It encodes CASSFGTHYEQYF.

This CDR3 reads CAISPQGETAQETQYF. DNA of the CDR3: TGTGCCATCAGTCCCCAGGGCGAGACCGCACAAGAGACCCAGTACTTC. This chain links TRBV10-3 with TRBJ2-5; D possibly corresponds to TRBD1 (5 bases). CDR3 size: 16 residues. Trimming shortened V by 5 bases and J by 2 bases, and 18 bases separated the two germline ends. Germline assignment: CDR1 ENHRY and CDR2 SYGVKD.

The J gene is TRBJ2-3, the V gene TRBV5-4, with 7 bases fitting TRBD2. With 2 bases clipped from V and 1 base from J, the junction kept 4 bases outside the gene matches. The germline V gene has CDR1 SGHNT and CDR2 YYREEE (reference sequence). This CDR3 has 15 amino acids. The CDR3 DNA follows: TGTGCCAGCAGCTTAGTGGCGGGAGGCACAGATACGCAGTATTTT. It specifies CASSLVAGGTDTQYF.

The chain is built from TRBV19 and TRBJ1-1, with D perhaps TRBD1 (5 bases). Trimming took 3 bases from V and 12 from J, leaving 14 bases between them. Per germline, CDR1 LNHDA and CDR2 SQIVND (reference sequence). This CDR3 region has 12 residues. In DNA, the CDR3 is TGTGCCAGTAGTATGGTTCCAGGGATAACTTTCTTT. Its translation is CASSMVPGITFF.

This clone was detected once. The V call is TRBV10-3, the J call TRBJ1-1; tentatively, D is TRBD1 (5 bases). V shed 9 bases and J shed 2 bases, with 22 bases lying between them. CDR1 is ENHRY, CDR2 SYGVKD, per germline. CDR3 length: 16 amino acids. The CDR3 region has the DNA TGTGCCATTAATCCGGGGGGTCGACAGAGTAACACTGAAGCTTTCTTT. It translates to CAINPGGRQSNTEAFF.

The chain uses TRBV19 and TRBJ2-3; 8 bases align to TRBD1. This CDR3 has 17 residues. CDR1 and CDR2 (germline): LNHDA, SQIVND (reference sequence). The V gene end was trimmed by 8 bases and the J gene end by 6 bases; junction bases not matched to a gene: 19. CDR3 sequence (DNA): TGTGCCAGTCGAGCAGGGGGCAGGGGGGACCGGATGGATACGCAGTATTTT. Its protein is CASRAGGRGDRMDTQYF.

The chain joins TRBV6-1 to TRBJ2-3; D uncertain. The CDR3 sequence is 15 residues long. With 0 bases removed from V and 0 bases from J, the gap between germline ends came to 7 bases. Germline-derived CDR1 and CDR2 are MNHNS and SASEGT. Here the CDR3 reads CASSEAVTSTDTQYF. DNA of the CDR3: TGTGCCAGCAGTGAAGCGGTGACAAGCACAGATACGCAGTATTTT.

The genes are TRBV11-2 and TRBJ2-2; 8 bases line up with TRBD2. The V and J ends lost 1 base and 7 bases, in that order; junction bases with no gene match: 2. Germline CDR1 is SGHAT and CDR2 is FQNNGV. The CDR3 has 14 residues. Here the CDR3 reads CASSLVAGNGELFF. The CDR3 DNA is TGTGCCAGCAGCTTAGTAGCGGGGAACGGGGAGCTGTTTTTT.

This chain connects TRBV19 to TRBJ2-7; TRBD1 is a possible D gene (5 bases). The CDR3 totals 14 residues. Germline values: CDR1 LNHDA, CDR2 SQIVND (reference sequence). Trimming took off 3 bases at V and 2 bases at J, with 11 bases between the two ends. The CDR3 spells CASSIDSATYEQYF. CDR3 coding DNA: TGTGCCAGTAGTATTGACAGCGCAACCTACGAGCAGTACTTC.

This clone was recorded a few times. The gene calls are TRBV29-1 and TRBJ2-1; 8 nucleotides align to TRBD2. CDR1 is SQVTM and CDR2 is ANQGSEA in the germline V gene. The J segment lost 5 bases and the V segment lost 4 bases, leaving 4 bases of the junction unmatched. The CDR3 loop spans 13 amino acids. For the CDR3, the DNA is TGCAGCGTTGCGGGAGGGCTCAACAATGAGCAGTTCTTC. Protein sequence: CSVAGGLNNEQFF.

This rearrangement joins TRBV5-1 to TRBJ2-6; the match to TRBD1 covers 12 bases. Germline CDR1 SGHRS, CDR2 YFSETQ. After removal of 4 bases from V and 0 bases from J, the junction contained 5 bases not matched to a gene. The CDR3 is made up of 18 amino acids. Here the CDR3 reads CASSQGTGGLSGANVLTF. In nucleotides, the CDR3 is TGCGCCAGCAGCCAAGGGACAGGGGGCCTCTCTGGGGCCAACGTCCTGACTTTC.

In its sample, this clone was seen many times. CDR3 protein: CASSLVGGTYNEQFF. The CDR3 bases are TGTGCCAGCAGTTTGGTTGGCGGGACGTACAATGAGCAGTTCTTC. V usage is TRBV27 and J usage is TRBJ2-1; D perhaps matches TRBD2 (6 bases). Germline V lookup: CDR1 MNHEY, CDR2 SMNVEV (reference sequence). Trimming cost V 3 bases and J 4 bases, with 13 bases left between them. The CDR3 is 15 residues long.

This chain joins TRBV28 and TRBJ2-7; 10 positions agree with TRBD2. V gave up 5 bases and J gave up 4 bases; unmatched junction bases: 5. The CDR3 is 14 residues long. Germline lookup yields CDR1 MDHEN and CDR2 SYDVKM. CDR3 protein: CASSGLAEMYEQYF. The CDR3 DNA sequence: TGTGCCAGCAGTGGACTAGCGGAGATGTACGAGCAGTACTTC.

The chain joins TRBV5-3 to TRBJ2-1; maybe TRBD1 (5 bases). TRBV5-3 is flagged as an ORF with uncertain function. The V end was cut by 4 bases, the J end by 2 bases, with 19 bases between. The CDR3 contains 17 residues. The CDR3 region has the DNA TGTGCCAGAAGCGAGCAGGGTCCCCTGGGCGCCTACAATGAGCAGTTCTTC. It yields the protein CARSEQGPLGAYNEQFF.

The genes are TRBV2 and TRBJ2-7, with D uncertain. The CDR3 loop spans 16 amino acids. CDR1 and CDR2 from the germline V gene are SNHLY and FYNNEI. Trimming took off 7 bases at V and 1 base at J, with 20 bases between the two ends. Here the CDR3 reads CASTPESVPGSYEQYF. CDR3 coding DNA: TGTGCCAGCACCCCTGAAAGTGTCCCCGGGTCCTACGAGCAGTACTTC.

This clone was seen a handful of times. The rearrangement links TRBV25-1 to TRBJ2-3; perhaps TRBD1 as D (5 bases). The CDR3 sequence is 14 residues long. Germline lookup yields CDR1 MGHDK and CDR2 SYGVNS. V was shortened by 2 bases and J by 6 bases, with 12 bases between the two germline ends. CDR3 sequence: CASSETPGADTQYF. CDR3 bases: TGTGCCAGCAGTGAAACCCCTGGGGCCGATACGCAGTATTTT.

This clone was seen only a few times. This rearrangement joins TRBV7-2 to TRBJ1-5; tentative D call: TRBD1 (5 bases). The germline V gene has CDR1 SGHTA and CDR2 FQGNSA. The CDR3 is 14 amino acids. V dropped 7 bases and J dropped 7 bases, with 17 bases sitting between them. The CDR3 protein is CASNRWGVGQPQHF. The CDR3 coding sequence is TGTGCCAGCAACCGGTGGGGGGTAGGGCAGCCCCAGCATTTT.

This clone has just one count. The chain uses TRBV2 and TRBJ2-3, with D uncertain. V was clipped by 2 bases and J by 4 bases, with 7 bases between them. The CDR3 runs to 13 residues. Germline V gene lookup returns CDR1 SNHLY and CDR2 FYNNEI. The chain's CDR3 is CASSETGADTQYF. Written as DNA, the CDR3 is TGTGCCAGCAGTGAAACTGGGGCAGATACGCAGTATTTT.

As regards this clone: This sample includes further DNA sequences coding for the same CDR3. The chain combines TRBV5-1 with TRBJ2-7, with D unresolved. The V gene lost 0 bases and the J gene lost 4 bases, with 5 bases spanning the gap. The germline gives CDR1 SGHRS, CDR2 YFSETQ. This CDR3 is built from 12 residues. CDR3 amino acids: CASSLDRYEQYF. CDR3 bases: TGCGCCAGCAGCTTGGACCGATACGAGCAGTACTTC.

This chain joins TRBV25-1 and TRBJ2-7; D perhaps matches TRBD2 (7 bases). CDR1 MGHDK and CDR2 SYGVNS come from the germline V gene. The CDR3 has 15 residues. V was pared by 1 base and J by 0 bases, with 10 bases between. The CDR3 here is CASSESGGSSYEQYF. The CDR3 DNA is TGTGCCAGCAGTGAATCGGGGGGCAGCTCCTACGAGCAGTACTTC.

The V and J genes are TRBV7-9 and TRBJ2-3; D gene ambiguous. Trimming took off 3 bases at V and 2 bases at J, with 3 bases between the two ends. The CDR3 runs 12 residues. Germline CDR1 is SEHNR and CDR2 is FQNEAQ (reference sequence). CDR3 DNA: TGTGCCAGCAGCTTCGTCACAGATACGCAGTATTTT. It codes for CASSFVTDTQYF.

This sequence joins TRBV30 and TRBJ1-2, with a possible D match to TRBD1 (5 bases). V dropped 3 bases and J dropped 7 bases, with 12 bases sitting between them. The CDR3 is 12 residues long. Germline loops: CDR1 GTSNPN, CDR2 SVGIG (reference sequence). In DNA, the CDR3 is TGTGCCTGGAGAGGGGCGTGGGGTGGCTACACCTTC. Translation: CAWRGAWGGYTF. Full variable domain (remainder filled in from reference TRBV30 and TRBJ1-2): SQTIHQWPATLVQPVGSPLSLECTVEGTSNPNLYWYRQAAGRGLQLLFYSVGIGQISSEVPQNLSASRPQDRQFILSSKKLLLSDSGFYLCAWRGAWGGYTFGSGTRLTVV.

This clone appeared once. CDR3 DNA: TGTGCCAGCAGCTTCGACAGGGGGAGGACTAATGAAAAACTGTTTTTT. This translates into CASSFDRGRTNEKLFF. V and J are TRBV7-8 and TRBJ1-4; TRBD1 agrees at 9 bases. CDR3 length: 16 amino acids. Germline V gene sequence: CDR1 SGHVS, CDR2 FQNEAQ. The J segment lost 2 bases and the V segment lost 3 bases, leaving 4 bases of the junction unmatched.